What follows describes a single T cell receptor beta chain. The sample originates from a study of blood T cell repertoires in COVID-19. Study background: The United States, Italy and Spain supplied acute and convalescent COVID-19 samples. T cells, B-cell-depleted T cells, or PBMCs provided the cDNA or gDNA that served as material.

The V end was cut by 3 bases, the J end by 7 bases, with 16 bases between. Germline V gene sequence: CDR1 SEHNR, CDR2 FQNEAQ (reference sequence). The CDR3 loop spans 15 amino acids. Authors' data handling: Amplifying reference gene primers gave estimates of nucleated cell counts. Here immunoSEQ multiplex PCR was the method, and the copy in TCRdb shows in-frame clones only, minus some. The V and J calls and clone size come from that table; D and trimming were worked out from the DNA. Of tens of thousands of clones listed, around 81% are singletons. The chain recombines TRBV7-9 with TRBJ2-1, with D possibly being TRBD2 (6 bases). The sample consisted of peripheral blood. The receptor comes from an older woman with acute or convalescent COVID-19. CDR3 protein: CASSLSQGGKNEQFF. DNA of the CDR3: TGTGCCAGCAGCTTGAGTCAGGGCGGGAAGAATGAGCAGTTCTTC. Based on the CDR3 plus reference TRBV7-9 and TRBJ2-1, the full variable domain is DTGVSQNPRHKITKRGQNVTFRCDPISEHNRLYWYRQTLGQGPEFLTYFQNEAQLEKSRLLSDRFSAERPKGSFSTLEIQRTEQGDSAMYLCASSLSQGGKNEQFFGPGTRLTVL.